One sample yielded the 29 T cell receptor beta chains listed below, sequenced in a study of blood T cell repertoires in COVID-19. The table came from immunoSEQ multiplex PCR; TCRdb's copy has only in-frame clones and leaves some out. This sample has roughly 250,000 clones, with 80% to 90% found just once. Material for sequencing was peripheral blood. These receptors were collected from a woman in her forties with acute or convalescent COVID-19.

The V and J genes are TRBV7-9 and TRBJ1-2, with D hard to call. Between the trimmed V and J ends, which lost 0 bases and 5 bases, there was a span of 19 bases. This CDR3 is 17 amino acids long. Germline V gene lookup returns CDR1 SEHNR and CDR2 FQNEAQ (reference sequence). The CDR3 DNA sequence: TGTGCCAGCAGCTTAGCCGGAGGAGACCCTATTGGGTATGGCTACACCTTC. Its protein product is CASSLAGGDPIGYGYTF.

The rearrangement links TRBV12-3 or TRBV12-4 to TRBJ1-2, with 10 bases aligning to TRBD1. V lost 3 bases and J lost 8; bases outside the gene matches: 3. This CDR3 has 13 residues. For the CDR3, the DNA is TGTGCCAGCAGTTTTTTGACAGGGGGCGGCTACACCTTC. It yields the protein CASSFLTGGGYTF.

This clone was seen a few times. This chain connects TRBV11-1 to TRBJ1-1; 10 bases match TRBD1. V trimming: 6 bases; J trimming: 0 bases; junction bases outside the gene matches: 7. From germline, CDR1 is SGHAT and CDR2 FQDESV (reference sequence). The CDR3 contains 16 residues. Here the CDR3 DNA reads TGTGCCAGCAGATCGCCGGGACAGGGGATGAACACTGAAGCTTTCTTT. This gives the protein CASRSPGQGMNTEAFF.

CDR3 nucleotides: TGTGCTAGTGGTCACGGACAGGGGGCGTCTGAAGCTTTCTTT. This codes for CASGHGQGASEAFF. The chain uses TRBV12-5 and TRBJ1-1, with TRBD1 matching 11 bases. Trimming took 5 bases from V and 6 from J; bases not matched to a gene: 5. CDR3 length: 14 residues. Looked up from germline, CDR1 is LGHNT and CDR2 is FRNRAP.

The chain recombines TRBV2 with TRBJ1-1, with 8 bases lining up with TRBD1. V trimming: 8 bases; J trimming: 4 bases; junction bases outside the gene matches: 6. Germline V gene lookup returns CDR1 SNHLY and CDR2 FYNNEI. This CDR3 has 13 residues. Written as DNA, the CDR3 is TGTGCCAGCGCTGACACAGGGGGCACTGAAGCTTTCTTT. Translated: CASADTGGTEAFF.

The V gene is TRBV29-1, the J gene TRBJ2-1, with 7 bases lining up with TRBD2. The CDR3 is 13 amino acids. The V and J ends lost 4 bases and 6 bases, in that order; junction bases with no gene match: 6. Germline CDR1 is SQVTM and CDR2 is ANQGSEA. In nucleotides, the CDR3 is TGCAGCGTTGTGGCTAGCGGATTCAATGAGCAGTTCTTC. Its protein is CSVVASGFNEQFF.

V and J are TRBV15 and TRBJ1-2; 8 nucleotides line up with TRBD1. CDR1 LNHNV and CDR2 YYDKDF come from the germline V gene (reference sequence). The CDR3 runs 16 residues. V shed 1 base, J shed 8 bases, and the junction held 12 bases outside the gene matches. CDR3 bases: TGTGCCACCAGCAGAGGGGGTTCAGGGGGCGCGTCAGGCTACACCTTC. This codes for CATSRGGSGGASGYTF.

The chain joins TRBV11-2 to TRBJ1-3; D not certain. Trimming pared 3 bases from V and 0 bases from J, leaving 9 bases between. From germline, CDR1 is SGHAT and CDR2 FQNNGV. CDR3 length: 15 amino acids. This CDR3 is CASSLMGGSGNTIYF. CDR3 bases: TGTGCCAGCAGCTTGATGGGAGGCTCTGGAAACACCATATATTTT.

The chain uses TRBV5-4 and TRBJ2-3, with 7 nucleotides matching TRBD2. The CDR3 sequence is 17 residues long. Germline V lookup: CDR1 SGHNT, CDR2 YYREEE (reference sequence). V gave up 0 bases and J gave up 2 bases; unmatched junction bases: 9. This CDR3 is CASSLVVAGIHTDTQYF. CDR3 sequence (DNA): TGTGCCAGCAGCTTGGTAGTAGCGGGTATTCACACAGATACGCAGTATTTT.

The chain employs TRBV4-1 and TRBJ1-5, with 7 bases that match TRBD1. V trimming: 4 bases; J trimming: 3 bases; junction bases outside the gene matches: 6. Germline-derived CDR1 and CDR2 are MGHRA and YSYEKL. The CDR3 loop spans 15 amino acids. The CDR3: CASSRSTGSNQPQHF. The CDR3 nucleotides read TGCGCCAGCAGCCGCTCGACAGGGTCCAATCAGCCCCAGCATTTT.

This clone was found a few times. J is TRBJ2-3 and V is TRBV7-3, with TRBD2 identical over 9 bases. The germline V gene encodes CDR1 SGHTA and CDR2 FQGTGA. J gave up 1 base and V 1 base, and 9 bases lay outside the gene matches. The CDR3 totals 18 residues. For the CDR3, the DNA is TGTGCCAGCAGCTTAAGGGGACTAGCATCTAGTGGCACAGATACGCAGTATTTT. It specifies CASSLRGLASSGTDTQYF.

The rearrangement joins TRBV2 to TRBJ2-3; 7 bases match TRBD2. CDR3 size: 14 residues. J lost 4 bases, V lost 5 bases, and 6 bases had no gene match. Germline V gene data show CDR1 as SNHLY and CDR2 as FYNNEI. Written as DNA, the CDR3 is TGTGCCAGCAGTATAGCAGGGAGGGCAGATACGCAGTATTTT. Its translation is CASSIAGRADTQYF. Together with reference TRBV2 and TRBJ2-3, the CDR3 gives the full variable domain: EPEVTQTPSHQVTQMGQEVILRCVPISNHLYFYWYRQILGQKVEFLVSFYNNEISEKSEIFDDQFSVERPDGSNFTLKIRSTKLEDSAMYFCASSIAGRADTQYFGPGTRLTVL.

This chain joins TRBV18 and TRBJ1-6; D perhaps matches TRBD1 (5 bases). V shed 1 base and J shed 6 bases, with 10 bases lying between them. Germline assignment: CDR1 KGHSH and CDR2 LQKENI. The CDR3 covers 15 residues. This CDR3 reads CASSPQRQFNSPLHF. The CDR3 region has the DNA TGTGCCAGCTCACCACAGCGACAGTTTAATTCACCCCTCCACTTT.

CDR3 bases: TGTGCCAGCCACATAGGGAGCGAGCAGTACGTC. It yields the protein CASHIGSEQYV. The V and J genes are TRBV2 and TRBJ2-7; tentative D call: TRBD2 (5 bases). CDR3 length equals 11 residues. Germline V gene sequence: CDR1 SNHLY, CDR2 FYNNEI. Trimming removed 8 bases at V and 6 bases at J, with 11 bases between.

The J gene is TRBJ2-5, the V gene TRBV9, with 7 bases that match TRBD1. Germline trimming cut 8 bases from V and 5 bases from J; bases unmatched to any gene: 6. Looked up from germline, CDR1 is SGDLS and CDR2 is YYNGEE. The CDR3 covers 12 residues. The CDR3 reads CARDRAGETQYF. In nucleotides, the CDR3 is TGTGCCAGAGACAGGGCAGGGGAGACCCAGTACTTC.

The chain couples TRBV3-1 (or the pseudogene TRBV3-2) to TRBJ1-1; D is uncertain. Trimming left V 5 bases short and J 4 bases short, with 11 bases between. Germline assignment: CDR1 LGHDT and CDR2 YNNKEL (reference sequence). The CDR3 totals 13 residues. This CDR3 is CASSIRPGTEAFF. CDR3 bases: TGTGCCAGCAGCATTCGTCCGGGCACTGAAGCTTTCTTT.

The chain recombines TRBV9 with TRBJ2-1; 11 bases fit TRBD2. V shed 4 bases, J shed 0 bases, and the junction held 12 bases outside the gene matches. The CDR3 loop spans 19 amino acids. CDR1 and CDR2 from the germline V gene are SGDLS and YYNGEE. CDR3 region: CASSLNGLAGGTSYNEQFF. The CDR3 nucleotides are TGTGCCAGCAGCCTGAACGGGCTAGCGGGGGGTACCTCCTACAATGAGCAGTTCTTC.

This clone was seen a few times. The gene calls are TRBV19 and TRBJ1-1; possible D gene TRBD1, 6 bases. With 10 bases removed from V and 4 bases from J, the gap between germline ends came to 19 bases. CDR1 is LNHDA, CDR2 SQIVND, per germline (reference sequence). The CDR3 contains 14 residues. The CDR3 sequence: CATHSTGGGTEAFF. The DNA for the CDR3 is TGTGCCACTCATAGTACGGGGGGCGGCACTGAAGCTTTCTTT.

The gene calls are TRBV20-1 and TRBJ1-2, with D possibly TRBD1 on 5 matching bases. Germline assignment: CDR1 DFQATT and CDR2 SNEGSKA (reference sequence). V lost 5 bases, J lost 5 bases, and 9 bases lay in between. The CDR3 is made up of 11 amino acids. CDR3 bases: TGCAGTGCTCGGGCAGGGTATGGCTACACCTTC. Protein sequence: CSARAGYGYTF.

The CDR3 DNA is TGCGCCAGCGCGGTAACCGTGGACTATGGCTACACCTTC. As protein: CASAVTVDYGYTF. This chain connects TRBV5-1 to TRBJ1-2, with D hard to call. V was cut by 7 bases and J by 3 bases, with 13 bases left in between. This CDR3 has 13 residues. From germline, CDR1 is SGHRS and CDR2 YFSETQ.

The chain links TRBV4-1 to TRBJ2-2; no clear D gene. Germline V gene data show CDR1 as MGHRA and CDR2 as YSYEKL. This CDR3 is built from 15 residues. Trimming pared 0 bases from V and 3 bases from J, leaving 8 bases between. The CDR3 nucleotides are TGCGCCAGCAGCCAAGAGTCCCGAGACACCGGGGAGCTGTTTTTT. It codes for CASSQESRDTGELFF.

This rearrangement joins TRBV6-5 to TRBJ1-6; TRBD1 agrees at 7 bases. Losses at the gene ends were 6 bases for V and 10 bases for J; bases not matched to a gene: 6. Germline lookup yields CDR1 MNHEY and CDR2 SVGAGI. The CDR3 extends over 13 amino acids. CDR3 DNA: TGTGCCAGCAGAAGGGGGCGCGAATCACCCCTCCACTTT. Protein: CASRRGRESPLHF.

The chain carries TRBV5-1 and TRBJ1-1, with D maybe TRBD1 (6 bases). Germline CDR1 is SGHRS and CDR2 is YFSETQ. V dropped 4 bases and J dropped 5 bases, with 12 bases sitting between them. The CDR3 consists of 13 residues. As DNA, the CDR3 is TGCGCCAGCAGCGAAAGGGGGTTTACTGAAGCTTTCTTT. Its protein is CASSERGFTEAFF. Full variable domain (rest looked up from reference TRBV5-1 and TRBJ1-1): KAGVTQTPRYLIKTRGQQVTLSCSPISGHRSVSWYQQTPGQGLQFLFEYFSETQRNKGNFPGRFSGRQFSNSRSEMNVSTLELGDSALYLCASSERGFTEAFFGQGTRLTVV.

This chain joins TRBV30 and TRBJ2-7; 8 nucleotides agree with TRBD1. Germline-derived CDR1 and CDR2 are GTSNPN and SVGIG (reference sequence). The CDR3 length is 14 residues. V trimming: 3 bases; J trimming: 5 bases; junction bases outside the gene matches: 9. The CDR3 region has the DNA TGTGCCTGGAGCCAACAGGGGGGCACGAACGAGCAGTACGTC. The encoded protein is CAWSQQGGTNEQYV.

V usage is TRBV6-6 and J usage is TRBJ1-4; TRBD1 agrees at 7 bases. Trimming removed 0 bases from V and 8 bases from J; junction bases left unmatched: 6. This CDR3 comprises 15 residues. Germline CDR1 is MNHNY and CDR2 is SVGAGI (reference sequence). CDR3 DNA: TGTGCCAGCAGTTACTCGACAGGGAGTAGAGAAAAACTGTTTTTT. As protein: CASSYSTGSREKLFF.

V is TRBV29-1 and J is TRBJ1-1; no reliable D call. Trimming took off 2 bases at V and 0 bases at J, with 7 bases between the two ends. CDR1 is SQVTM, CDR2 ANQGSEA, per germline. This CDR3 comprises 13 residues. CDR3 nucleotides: TGCAGCGTTGAAAGTCGGTTGAACACTGAAGCTTTCTTT. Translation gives CSVESRLNTEAFF.

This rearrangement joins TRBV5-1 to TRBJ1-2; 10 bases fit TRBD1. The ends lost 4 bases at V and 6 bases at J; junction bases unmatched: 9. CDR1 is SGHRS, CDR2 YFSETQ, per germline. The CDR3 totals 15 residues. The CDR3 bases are TGCGCCAGCAGCCCCGGGACAGGGGAAATCAATGGCTACACCTTC. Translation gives CASSPGTGEINGYTF.

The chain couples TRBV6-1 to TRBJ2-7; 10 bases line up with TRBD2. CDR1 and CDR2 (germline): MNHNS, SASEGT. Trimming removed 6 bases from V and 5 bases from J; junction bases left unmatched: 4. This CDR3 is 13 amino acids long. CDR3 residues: CASSQRGGHEQYV. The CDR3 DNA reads TGTGCCAGCAGCCAGCGGGGGGGACACGAGCAGTACGTC.

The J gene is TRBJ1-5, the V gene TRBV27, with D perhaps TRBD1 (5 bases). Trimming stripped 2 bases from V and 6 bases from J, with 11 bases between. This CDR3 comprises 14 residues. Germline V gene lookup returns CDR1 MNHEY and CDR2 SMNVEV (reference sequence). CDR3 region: CASSLGAGPQPQHF. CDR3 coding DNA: TGTGCCAGCAGTTTAGGGGCAGGTCCTCAGCCCCAGCATTTT.